One sample yielded the 22 T cell receptor beta chains listed below, sequenced in a study of OX40 agonist ivuxolimab in advanced cancers. The data were produced by immunoSEQ multiplex PCR, yet TCRdb's version contains in-frame clones alone and is incomplete. Altogether about 44,000 clones are present, roughly 90% being singletons, with the ten largest covering less than 60%. The sample in question was CD4+ or CD8+ T cells sorted from blood, obtained in a trial of the OX40 agonist ivuxolimab. The receptors come from an adult with an advanced solid tumor such as melanoma, head and neck, liver or kidney cancer.

The chain carries TRBV12-5 and TRBJ1-4; D remains unclear. CDR3 length equals 15 residues. With 0 bases removed from V and 4 bases from J, the gap between germline ends came to 9 bases. Germline V lookup: CDR1 LGHNT, CDR2 FRNRAP. This CDR3 is CASGLVSQSNEKLFF. The CDR3 nucleotides are TGTGCTAGTGGTTTGGTCAGCCAAAGTAATGAAAAACTGTTTTTT.

V gene TRBV23-1 combines with J gene TRBJ1-5; maybe TRBD1 (5 bases). TRBV23-1 is flagged as an ORF with uncertain function. This CDR3 is built from 15 residues. Trimming shortened V by 6 bases and J by 4 bases, and 16 bases separated the two germline ends. The CDR3 nucleotides read TGCGCCAGCAGCCAAGAGCCGGGGCTGAATCAGCCCCAGCATTTT. Residues: CASSQEPGLNQPQHF.

The rearrangement joins TRBV18 to TRBJ2-7, with 8 bases aligning to TRBD1. Germline values: CDR1 KGHSH, CDR2 LQKENI. This CDR3 region has 13 residues. The J segment lost 2 bases and the V segment lost 4 bases, leaving 1 base of the junction unmatched. Here the CDR3 DNA reads TGTGCCAGCTCACAGGACAGGGCCTACGAGCAGTACTTC. Protein: CASSQDRAYEQYF.

CDR3 nucleotides: TGTGCCAGCAGTCCCTGGTTCCCCACTAGCGGGGGGGAGTCAGATACGCAGTATTTT. It is translated as CASSPWFPTSGGESDTQYF. The V call is TRBV27, the J call TRBJ2-3, with 13 nucleotides matching TRBD2. This CDR3 is built from 19 residues. The trim removed 5 bases at V and 4 bases at J, leaving 15 bases unmatched. The germline V gene encodes CDR1 MNHEY and CDR2 SMNVEV (reference sequence).

The gene calls are TRBV29-1 and TRBJ2-1, with D possibly being TRBD1 (6 bases). Between the trimmed V and J ends, which lost 7 bases and 6 bases, there was a span of 13 bases. The CDR3 totals 12 residues. Looked up from germline, CDR1 is SQVTM and CDR2 is ANQGSEA. CDR3 DNA sequence: TGCAGCGACCAGGGGCTCGGCAATGAGCAGTTCTTC. It specifies CSDQGLGNEQFF.

The rearrangement joins TRBV13 to TRBJ2-1; TRBD2 matches 8 bases. The CDR3 loop spans 15 amino acids. Germline CDR1 reads PRHDT; CDR2 reads FYEKMQ (reference sequence). V gave up 0 bases and J gave up 4 bases; unmatched junction bases: 2. The CDR3 DNA reads as TGTGCCAGCAGCTTAGGGGCGGGGGGTTACAATGAGCAGTTCTTC. Protein sequence: CASSLGAGGYNEQFF.

The V and J genes are TRBV10-3 and TRBJ2-2; D is possibly TRBD1 or TRBD2 (5 bases each). With 4 bases removed from V and 0 bases from J, the gap between germline ends came to 9 bases. Germline V gene lookup returns CDR1 ENHRY and CDR2 SYGVKD. CDR3 length: 15 amino acids. CDR3 residues: CAISVEGTNTGELFF. The CDR3 nucleotides read TGTGCCATCAGTGTAGAGGGGACGAACACCGGGGAGCTGTTTTTT.

The V gene is TRBV6-6, the J gene TRBJ1-4; unclear D gene. In germline, CDR1 is MNHNY, CDR2 SVGAGI (reference sequence). V shed 4 bases and J shed 0 bases, with 9 bases lying between them. CDR3 size: 15 residues. The DNA for the CDR3 is TGTGCCAGCAGTTGGACGGTAGCAACTAATGAAAAACTGTTTTTT. Protein: CASSWTVATNEKLFF.

This clone has just one count. The V and J genes are TRBV4-2 and TRBJ2-2, with 8 bases that match TRBD2. This CDR3 contains 16 residues. Germline V lookup: CDR1 LGHNA, CDR2 YNFKEQ. V dropped 4 bases and J dropped 6; count of bases not matched to a gene: 10. The CDR3 bases are TGTGCCAGCAGCCCCTGGGGGAGTAGCGGGGCCGGGGAGCTGTTTTTT. This sequence encodes CASSPWGSSGAGELFF.

The V gene is TRBV5-4, the J gene TRBJ1-1; D possibly corresponds to TRBD1 (6 bases). CDR3 length equals 12 residues. V lost 6 bases and J lost 1, with 7 bases in between. Germline V gene lookup returns CDR1 SGHNT and CDR2 YYREEE (reference sequence). The chain's CDR3 is CASNRENTEAFF. Written as DNA, the CDR3 is TGTGCCAGCAACAGGGAGAACACTGAAGCTTTCTTT. Based on the CDR3 plus reference TRBV5-4 and TRBJ1-1, the full variable domain is ETGVTQSPTHLIKTRGQQVTLRCSSQSGHNTVSWYQQALGQGPQFIFQYYREEENGRGNFPPRFSGLQFPNYSSELNVNALELDDSALYLCASNRENTEAFFGQGTRLTVV.

The chain couples TRBV19 to TRBJ1-1, with a weak D call TRBD1 (6 bases). CDR1 and CDR2 (germline): LNHDA, SQIVND (reference sequence). This CDR3 comprises 14 residues. V was clipped by 6 bases and J by 0 bases, with 11 bases between them. The CDR3 sequence is CASSWTAMNTEAFF. The CDR3 region has the DNA TGTGCCAGTAGCTGGACAGCCATGAACACTGAAGCTTTCTTT.

This clone was recorded only once. At one boundary the junction diverges from the germline segment, which might be a read error. The chain has TRBV19 and TRBJ2-5; 8 nucleotides match TRBD1. CDR1 and CDR2 from the germline V gene are LNHDA and SQIVND (reference sequence). CDR3 length: 15 residues. CDR3 nucleotide sequence: TGTGCCAGTAGTATTTTAGGCAGGGGGCAAGGGACCCAGTACTTC. This gives the protein CASSILGRGQGTQYF.

The chain recombines TRBV6-5 with TRBJ2-7; D is unresolved. V was trimmed by 6 bases and J by 4 bases, leaving 7 bases between them. Looked up from germline, CDR1 is MNHEY and CDR2 is SVGAGI. The CDR3 is 11 residues long. The CDR3 bases are TGTGCCAGCAGGGCCACGTACGAGCAGTACTTC. Protein: CASRATYEQYF.

The chain combines TRBV27 with TRBJ2-7; tentative D call: TRBD1 (5 bases). V was pared by 5 bases and J by 2 bases, with 10 bases between. CDR3 length equals 13 residues. Germline V gene sequence: CDR1 MNHEY, CDR2 SMNVEV (reference sequence). CDR3 DNA: TGTGCCAGCAGTCCGACAGCGACCTACGAGCAGTACTTC. It translates to CASSPTATYEQYF.

J is TRBJ2-7 and V is TRBV14, with D perhaps TRBD2 (5 bases). V was cut by 1 base and J by 1 base, with 8 bases left in between. Looked up from germline, CDR1 is SGHDN and CDR2 is FVKESK. The CDR3 totals 14 residues. For the CDR3, the DNA is TGTGCCAGCAGCCAAGTCGGAGGATCCTACGAGCAGTACTTC. This encodes CASSQVGGSYEQYF.

The rearrangement uses TRBV4-1 and TRBJ2-5; 10 bases align to TRBD2. CDR3 length: 17 residues. With V trimmed by 4 bases and J by 5 bases, 13 bases remained unmatched. Germline-derived CDR1 and CDR2 are MGHRA and YSYEKL. CDR3 nucleotide sequence: TGCGCCAGCAGCCGAGGGCTAGCGGGGGATGGGGGGGAGACCCAGTACTTC. It translates to CASSRGLAGDGGETQYF.

V gene TRBV6-5 combines with J gene TRBJ2-7; 7 bases match TRBD1. Germline CDR1 and CDR2: MNHEY and SVGAGI. CDR3 size: 13 residues. Trimming at V came to 0 bases and at J to 7 bases, leaving 3 bases not matched to a gene. CDR3: CASSYSTGKEQYF. CDR3 sequence (DNA): TGTGCCAGCAGTTACTCGACAGGGAAGGAGCAGTACTTC.

A few counts support this clone. The chain links TRBV28 to TRBJ1-2; no reliable D call. Germline loops: CDR1 MDHEN, CDR2 SYDVKM. V shed 3 bases and J shed 2 bases, with 7 bases lying between them. This CDR3 has 13 residues. DNA for the CDR3: TGTGCCAGCAGTTTTCACAGAAACTATGGCTACACCTTC. Amino acids: CASSFHRNYGYTF.

CDR3 in amino acids: CASSLLYTDTQYF. The CDR3 DNA reads as TGTGCCAGCAGTTTACTGTACACAGATACGCAGTATTTT. The chain is built from TRBV28 and TRBJ2-3, with D unresolved. The V gene lost 2 bases and the J gene lost 2 bases, with 5 bases spanning the gap. Germline V CDR1 and CDR2: MDHEN, SYDVKM. This CDR3 spans 13 amino acids. Looking up the rest from reference TRBV28 and TRBJ2-3 gives the full variable domain: DVKVTQSSRYLVKRTGEKVFLECVQDMDHENMFWYRQDPGLGLRLIYFSYDVKMKEKGDIPEGYSVSREKKERFSLILESASTNQTSMYLCASSLLYTDTQYFGPGTRLTVL.

This chain joins TRBV7-9 and TRBJ2-3; 11 positions match TRBD2. CDR1 SEHNR and CDR2 FQNEAQ come from the germline V gene (reference sequence). This CDR3 comprises 18 residues. The J segment lost 0 bases and the V segment lost 4 bases, leaving 9 bases of the junction unmatched. CDR3 residues: CASSSALAGGTSTDTQYF. CDR3 nucleotides: TGTGCCAGCAGCTCGGCCCTAGCGGGGGGTACTAGCACAGATACGCAGTATTTT.

This clone was detected once. The V and J genes are TRBV30 and TRBJ2-2, with D unclear. V gave up 2 bases and J gave up 4 bases, with 8 bases separating them. Germline CDR1 is GTSNPN and CDR2 is SVGIG (reference sequence). This CDR3 is built from 13 residues. The CDR3: CAWSLGVTGELFF. The DNA for the CDR3 is TGTGCCTGGAGTCTTGGGGTCACCGGGGAGCTGTTTTTT.

The chain links TRBV5-4 to TRBJ1-1; 8 bases fit TRBD1. The V gene's germline CDR1 is SGHNT and CDR2 YYREEE (reference sequence). Losses at the gene ends were 4 bases for V and 7 bases for J; bases not matched to a gene: 3. This CDR3 is 12 amino acids long. Written as DNA, the CDR3 is TGTGCCAGCAGCCGAGACAGGGGTGAAGCTTTCTTT. This gives the protein CASSRDRGEAFF.